This T cell receptor (beta chain) came from a study of cytomegalovirus exposure and HLA in healthy donors. Findings of the study overall: It was shown in a later analysis that HLA-associated TCR beta chains were more clonally expanded than other, equally common chains. V- and J-gene trimming of TCR beta was linked (in a later analysis) to a missense DCLRE1C variant.

The PCR had 60 Vbeta and 13 Jbeta primers. The method was immunoSEQ multiplex PCR; TCRdb's version includes in-frame clones alone and lacks a portion of them. Of tens of thousands of clones in the sample, almost 75% were seen once. Remarks on this clone: Its antigen is unidentified.

The sequenced sample was PBMCs. The origin of this receptor is a man aged 45-65 years in good health and CMV-seronegative.

CDR3 sequence: CASSQNTEAFF. The DNA for the CDR3 is TGTGCCAGCAGTCAAAACACTGAAGCTTTCTTT. This rearrangement joins TRBV7-2 to TRBJ1-1; D remains ambiguous. Between the trimmed V and J ends, which lost 6 bases and 2 bases, there was a span of 4 bases. The CDR3 extends over 11 amino acids. CDR1 SGHTA and CDR2 FQGNSA come from the germline V gene.